A single sample gave rise to the 29 T cell receptor beta chains below, sequenced in a study of OX40 agonist ivuxolimab in advanced cancers. Libraries were prepared by immunoSEQ multiplex PCR; TCRdb keeps only in-frame clonotypes and omits some of them. The data contain around 77,000 clones, approximately 90% of them seen just once; the ten biggest clones take up more than 4%. The sequencing used CD4+ or CD8+ T cells sorted from blood, collected in a trial of the OX40 agonist ivuxolimab. Source of these receptors: an adult with an advanced solid tumor such as melanoma, head and neck, liver or kidney cancer.

The CDR3 DNA sequence: TGTGCCAGCAGTTCATTAAGGGTTTTGCAGTTCTTC. Its protein product is CASSSLRVLQFF. This chain uses TRBV7-3 with TRBJ2-1; D unclear. The germline V gene encodes CDR1 SGHTA and CDR2 FQGTGA. Trimming shortened V by 6 bases and J by 12 bases, and 15 bases separated the two germline ends. The CDR3 covers 12 residues.

The CDR3 coding sequence is TGTGCCAGCACCCTGGTGGGCGGGAGTAGGGGAGAGACCCAGTACTTC. As protein: CASTLVGGSRGETQYF. J is TRBJ2-5 and V is TRBV5-5; 7 nucleotides line up with TRBD2. V shed 6 bases, J shed 4 bases, and the junction held 15 bases outside the gene matches. CDR1 is SGHKS, CDR2 YYEKEE, per germline (reference sequence). This CDR3 contains 16 residues.

CDR3 DNA: TGTGCCAGCAGTTACCGTTCTCAAGAGACCCAGTACTTC. Translated: CASSYRSQETQYF. J is TRBJ2-5 and V is TRBV6-6, with unresolved D. The CDR3 length is 13 residues. CDR1 MNHNY and CDR2 SVGAGI come from the germline V gene (reference sequence). Trimming took off 2 bases at V and 2 bases at J, with 6 bases between the two ends.

The chain links TRBV11-2 to TRBJ2-5, with 12 bases that match TRBD2. This CDR3 spans 15 amino acids. V gave up 5 bases and J gave up 4 bases; unmatched junction bases: 5. Per the germline V gene, CDR1 is SGHAT and CDR2 is FQNNGV. In DNA form, the CDR3 reads TGTGCCAGCAGCACACTAGCGGGAGGTAGAGAGACCCAGTACTTC. Translated: CASSTLAGGRETQYF.

The chain uses TRBV19 and TRBJ2-1, with 11 nucleotides matching TRBD2. The J segment lost 2 bases and the V segment lost 8 bases, leaving 14 bases of the junction unmatched. The CDR3 covers 18 residues. Germline-derived CDR1 and CDR2 are LNHDA and SQIVND (reference sequence). For the CDR3, the DNA is TGTGCCAGTTTACAATCTGGGGCTAGCGGGAGGACCTACAATGAGCAGTTCTTC. Protein: CASLQSGASGRTYNEQFF.

The rearrangement uses TRBV14 and TRBJ1-6, with 11 bases aligning to TRBD1. After removal of 2 bases from V and 10 bases from J, the junction contained 4 bases not matched to a gene. Germline V gene lookup returns CDR1 SGHDN and CDR2 FVKESK. CDR3 size: 15 residues. The CDR3 reads CASSQQGTGGSPLHF. For the CDR3, the DNA is TGTGCCAGCAGCCAACAAGGGACAGGGGGATCACCCCTCCACTTT. The whole variable domain, remainder taken from reference TRBV14 and TRBJ1-6, is EAGVTQFPSHSVIEKGQTVTLRCDPISGHDNLYWYRRVMGKEIKFLLHFVKESKQDESGMPNNRFLAERTGGTYSTLKVQPAELEDSGVYFCASSQQGTGGSPLHFGNGTRLTVT.

This chain uses TRBV7-3 with TRBJ2-2; 7 positions match TRBD2. CDR1 SGHTA and CDR2 FQGTGA come from the germline V gene. Losses at the gene ends were 3 bases for V and 0 bases for J; bases not matched to a gene: 4. The length of the CDR3 is 16 residues. CDR3 in DNA: TGTGCCAGCAGCTTTACTAGCGCCTCGAACACCGGGGAGCTGTTTTTT. Translated, it gives CASSFTSASNTGELFF.

The chain has TRBV19 and TRBJ2-3, with D perhaps matching TRBD2 (6 bases). Trimming shortened V by 3 bases and J by 6 bases, and 10 bases separated the two germline ends. This CDR3 spans 13 amino acids. Germline assignment: CDR1 LNHDA and CDR2 SQIVND (reference sequence). In DNA form, the CDR3 reads TGTGCCAGTAGTATGAGGCTAGCGGATACGCAGTATTTT. This sequence encodes CASSMRLADTQYF.

The genes are TRBV18 and TRBJ1-4; 7 bases match TRBD1. V shed 6 bases, J shed 6 bases, and the junction held 10 bases outside the gene matches. Germline V gene data show CDR1 as KGHSH and CDR2 as LQKENI. The CDR3 extends over 15 amino acids. This CDR3 is CASSLKRGPYEKLFF. The CDR3 region has the DNA TGTGCCAGCTCCCTCAAAAGGGGGCCCTATGAAAAACTGTTTTTT.

For the CDR3, the DNA is TGTGCCAGCAGCCCGGGACTAGCGGGAGCAGATACGCAGTATTTT. It codes for CASSPGLAGADTQYF. The chain employs TRBV4-2 and TRBJ2-3, with 14 bases that match TRBD2. CDR3 length: 15 residues. Germline-derived CDR1 and CDR2 are LGHNA and YNFKEQ. With 4 bases clipped from V and 4 bases from J, the junction kept 1 base outside the gene matches.

The rearrangement uses TRBV5-1 and TRBJ2-7; the D gene is possibly TRBD2 (5 bases). Germline values: CDR1 SGHRS, CDR2 YFSETQ. This CDR3 contains 15 residues. V was trimmed by 1 base and J by 3 bases, leaving 14 bases between them. CDR3 in amino acids: CASSLSLPGSYEQYF. DNA of the CDR3: TGCGCCAGCAGCTTGAGTTTACCGGGAAGCTACGAGCAGTACTTC.

This clone appeared a few times. This chain uses TRBV28 with TRBJ1-1, with 7 nucleotides matching TRBD1. Germline values: CDR1 MDHEN, CDR2 SYDVKM. The CDR3 runs 14 residues. V shed 1 base and J 9 bases; nucleotides not matched to a gene: 8. The DNA for the CDR3 is TGTGCCAGCAGTTTATCATCCGGGACAGAAAAAGCTTTCTTT. This sequence encodes CASSLSSGTEKAFF.

This chain joins TRBV7-2 and TRBJ2-1; D call uncertain. There are 16 residues in the CDR3. CDR1 SGHTA and CDR2 FQGNSA come from the germline V gene. V was cut by 6 bases and J by 2 bases, with 17 bases left in between. The DNA of the CDR3 is TGTGCCAGCAGATCCGAGGCCGGACGGCCCTACAATGAGCAGTTCTTC. Protein: CASRSEAGRPYNEQFF.

The chain recombines TRBV28 with TRBJ1-4; D unresolved. Trimming cost V 6 bases and J 5 bases, with 13 bases left between them. Germline assignment: CDR1 MDHEN and CDR2 SYDVKM. The CDR3 has 14 residues. CDR3 coding DNA: TGTGCCAGCAGGGGTGGAGGGCCGAATGAAAAACTGTTTTTT. Amino acids: CASRGGGPNEKLFF. Looking up the rest from reference TRBV28 and TRBJ1-4 gives the full variable domain: DVKVTQSSRYLVKRTGEKVFLECVQDMDHENMFWYRQDPGLGLRLIYFSYDVKMKEKGDIPEGYSVSREKKERFSLILESASTNQTSMYLCASRGGGPNEKLFFGSGTQLSVL.

This chain joins TRBV6-5 and TRBJ2-2; the D gene is possibly TRBD2 (6 bases). The ends were cut back, 2 bases at V and 1 base at J, with 8 bases in the middle. Germline V gives CDR1 MNHEY, CDR2 SVGAGI. This CDR3 contains 15 residues. CDR3 DNA: TGTGCCAGCAGTTACGCGGGAAGGAACACCGGGGAGCTGTTTTTT. Residues: CASSYAGRNTGELFF.

This clone was recorded once. The chain carries TRBV2 and TRBJ2-1, with TRBD2 matching over 9 bases. J lost 7 bases, V lost 7 bases, and 5 bases had no gene match. Germline V gives CDR1 SNHLY, CDR2 FYNNEI. The CDR3 has 13 residues. The CDR3 protein is CASTRGRVNEQFF. The DNA for the CDR3 is TGTGCCAGCACTCGCGGGAGGGTGAATGAGCAGTTCTTC.

To note about this clone: At one end, the junction sequence differs from germline, possibly due to a read error. The chain joins TRBV7-7 to TRBJ2-5; 8 bases line up with TRBD2. Looked up from germline, CDR1 is SSHAT and CDR2 is FNYEAQ (reference sequence). This CDR3 has 15 amino acids. DNA for the CDR3: TGTGCTAGCAGCTTAGCTGCGGGACTAGTTGAGACCCAGTACTTC. This translates into CASSLAAGLVETQYF.

This chain uses TRBV6-6 with TRBJ2-5; 7 bases fit TRBD2. Looked up from germline, CDR1 is MNHNY and CDR2 is SVGAGI (reference sequence). The V gene end was trimmed by 1 base and the J gene end by 2 bases; junction bases not matched to a gene: 4. The CDR3 is 15 residues long. The CDR3 nucleotides are TGTGCCAGCAGTTACTACCAGCGGGGTCAAGAGACCCAGTACTTC. Translated: CASSYYQRGQETQYF.

The chain links TRBV4-3 to TRBJ2-1, with TRBD2 as a possible D gene (5 bases). This CDR3 is 13 amino acids long. Germline V gene data show CDR1 as LGHNA and CDR2 as YSLEER. V lost 3 bases and J lost 12, with 15 bases in between. This CDR3 reads CASSQEGSEGQFF. DNA of the CDR3: TGCGCCAGCAGCCAGGAAGGAAGCGAGGGGCAGTTCTTC.

This clone was counted between two and nine times. The rearrangement uses TRBV2 and TRBJ1-1, with D possibly matching TRBD1 (5 bases). V lost 6 bases and J 1 base, leaving 15 bases between the germline ends. CDR1 and CDR2 (germline): SNHLY, FYNNEI. The CDR3 is 15 residues long. The CDR3 DNA reads TGTGCCAGCAGAAGGGACCAGAACGGGAACACTGAAGCTTTCTTT. It yields the protein CASRRDQNGNTEAFF.

This clone was found once. This chain joins TRBV5-6 and TRBJ2-3; D remains ambiguous. This CDR3 is built from 15 residues. Per germline, CDR1 SGHDT and CDR2 YYEEEE. Between the trimmed V and J ends, which lost 4 bases and 4 bases, there was a span of 16 bases. The CDR3 nucleotides read TGTGCCAGCAGCCCATTCTCTCGAGTTGCAGATACGCAGTATTTT. Its translation is CASSPFSRVADTQYF.

This chain connects TRBV5-1 to TRBJ1-3; 7 bases are shared with TRBD1. Germline values: CDR1 SGHRS, CDR2 YFSETQ. The CDR3 covers 16 residues. V lost 2 bases, J lost 0 bases, and 5 bases stayed unmatched. CDR3 nucleotides: TGCGCCAGCAGCTTCAGGGGGTCCTTCTCTGGAAACACCATATATTTT. This encodes CASSFRGSFSGNTIYF. Together with reference TRBV5-1 and TRBJ1-3, the CDR3 gives the full variable domain: KAGVTQTPRYLIKTRGQQVTLSCSPISGHRSVSWYQQTPGQGLQFLFEYFSETQRNKGNFPGRFSGRQFSNSRSEMNVSTLELGDSALYLCASSFRGSFSGNTIYFGEGSWLTVV.

This clone was observed a single time. The chain carries TRBV7-2 and TRBJ2-7, with TRBD2 identical over 10 bases. The germline V gene encodes CDR1 SGHTA and CDR2 FQGNSA. CDR3 length: 14 residues. The trim removed 7 bases at V and 2 bases at J, leaving 5 bases unmatched. CDR3 nucleotide sequence: TGTGCCAGCACCGTACTAGCGGGGCCCTACGAGCAGTACTTC. As protein: CASTVLAGPYEQYF.

The chain couples TRBV28 to TRBJ2-7, with D maybe TRBD2 (6 bases). Trimming left V 4 bases short and J 6 bases short, with 13 bases between. This CDR3 contains 13 residues. Germline V gene sequence: CDR1 MDHEN, CDR2 SYDVKM. CDR3 protein: CASSSGGIGEQYF. CDR3 bases: TGTGCCAGCAGTTCTGGGGGGATAGGCGAGCAGTACTTC.

The CDR3 loop is CASSSQGVWTEAFF. The CDR3 DNA reads as TGTGCCAGCAGCTCACAGGGCGTTTGGACTGAAGCTTTCTTT. The V gene is TRBV5-4, the J gene TRBJ1-1; possibly TRBD1 for D (6 bases). CDR3 length: 14 residues. In germline, CDR1 is SGHNT, CDR2 YYREEE (reference sequence). Trimming removed 3 bases at V and 5 bases at J, with 14 bases between.

This sequence joins TRBV5-1 and TRBJ2-1; tentative D call: TRBD2 (6 bases). This CDR3 is built from 13 residues. V lost 3 bases, J lost 10 bases, and 14 bases lay in between. Germline loops: CDR1 SGHRS, CDR2 YFSETQ. The CDR3 protein is CASSWEGTQEQFF. The CDR3 coding sequence is TGCGCCAGCAGCTGGGAAGGGACTCAGGAGCAGTTCTTC.

The V call is TRBV18, the J call TRBJ1-4; D unclear. The CDR3 runs 13 residues. The germline V gene has CDR1 KGHSH and CDR2 LQKENI. The ends were cut back, 6 bases at V and 6 bases at J, with 11 bases in the middle. As DNA, the CDR3 is TGTGCCAGCTCCATATTGACACATGAAAAACTGTTTTTT. Protein product: CASSILTHEKLFF.

The chain links TRBV5-6 to TRBJ1-1; D is uncertain. Germline lookup yields CDR1 SGHDT and CDR2 YYEEEE. V was clipped by 2 bases and J by 4 bases, with 15 bases between them. The CDR3 length is 15 residues. CDR3 sequence reads: CASSLFLRKITEAFF. CDR3 in DNA: TGTGCCAGCAGCTTATTTCTGCGTAAGATCACTGAAGCTTTCTTT.

The CDR3 bases are TGTGCCAGCAGCTTAGCTCCTAGTACCTCCTACAATGAGCAGTTCTTC. Residues: CASSLAPSTSYNEQFF. The V and J genes are TRBV7-2 and TRBJ2-1; no clear D gene. V was pared by 0 bases and J by 0 bases, with 9 bases between. Germline loops: CDR1 SGHTA, CDR2 FQGNSA. CDR3 length: 16 residues.